The rows below give T cell receptor beta chains drawn from one sample of a study of T cells after yellow fever vaccination. In TCRdb, the 5' RACE reads were re-called with MiXCR into one record per CDR3 protein. Found here are nearly 550,000 distinct CDR3 sequences, 15% to 20% of them singletons; the top ten hold approximately 14%. Sequencing used PBMCs, obtained 15 days after the yellow fever booster vaccination. Every receptor here comes from a man aged 25 to 40 who received the YFV17D yellow fever vaccine. Both conserved end residues are part of each CDR3. D genes are given only for firm matches. Size is stated for part of the rows, as once, few or many counts, or as a class when the clone is expanded.

J: TRBJ1-3
D: -
size: few
V: TRBV7-9
CDR3: CASSSRRGGSGNTIYF
DNA: TGTGCCAGCAGCTCGCGACGGGGGGGCTCTGGAAACACCATATATTTT

J: TRBJ2-7
D: -
size: -
V: TRBV7-8
CDR3: CASSARGRRYEQYF
DNA: TGTGCCAGCAGCGCTCGGGGCCGGAGATACGAGCAGTACTTC

J: TRBJ1-5
D: -
size: -
V: TRBV15
CDR3: CATSSSIPANQPQHF
DNA: TGTGCCACCAGCTCGTCCATCCCGGCGAATCAGCCCCAGCATTTT

J: TRBJ2-1
D: -
size: few
V: TRBV20-1
CDR3: CSARDSAGADYNEQFF
DNA: TGCAGTGCTAGAGATAGTGCCGGGGCGGATTACAATGAGCAGTTCTTC

J: TRBJ1-5
D: -
size: -
V: TRBV20-1
CDR3: CSAPPGNQPQHF
DNA: TGCAGTGCTCCCCCCGGGAATCAGCCCCAGCATTTT

J: TRBJ2-3
D: TRBD2
size: few
V: TRBV11-2
CDR3: CASSPRTSGRASDTQYF
DNA: TGTGCCAGCAGCCCGCGGACTAGCGGGAGGGCCTCCGATACGCAGTATTTT

J: TRBJ2-5
D: -
size: -
V: TRBV15
CDR3: CATSRGQETQYF
DNA: TGTGCCACCAGCAGAGGACAGGAGACCCAGTACTTC

J: TRBJ1-1
D: -
size: few
V: TRBV11-2
CDR3: CASSWDKNTEAFF
DNA: TGTGCCAGCAGCTGGGACAAAAACACTGAAGCTTTCTTT

J: TRBJ2-4
D: -
size: few
V: TRBV28
CDR3: CASSAFIALDKNIQYF
DNA: TGTGCCAGCAGTGCCTTTATAGCTCTCGACAAAAACATTCAGTACTTC

J: TRBJ2-2
D: -
size: few
V: TRBV6-7
CDR3: CASSYSLGTSAGELFF
DNA: TGTGCCAGCAGTTACTCCTTAGGGACCTCCGCCGGGGAGCTGTTTTTT

J: TRBJ2-1
D: -
size: -
V: TRBV5-1
CDR3: CASSLQGGFSYNEQFF
DNA: TGCGCCAGCAGCTTGCAGGGCGGGTTCTCCTACAATGAGCAGTTCTTC

J: TRBJ2-7
D: TRBD2
size: -
V: TRBV2
CDR3: CASSASGRGEQYF
DNA: TGTGCCAGCAGCGCTAGCGGGAGGGGCGAGCAGTACTTC

J: TRBJ2-3
D: -
size: -
V: TRBV6-7
CDR3: CASSRRGDTQYF
DNA: TGTGCCAGCAGTAGACGAGGGGATACGCAGTATTTT

J: TRBJ2-1
D: -
size: -
V: TRBV15
CDR3: CATSREPDLKYNEQFF
DNA: TGTGCCACCAGCAGAGAACCCGACTTAAAATACAATGAGCAGTTCTTC

J: TRBJ2-1
D: -
size: -
V: TRBV7-8
CDR3: CASSLGGTEMRAQFF
DNA: TGTGCCAGCAGCCTTGGAGGGACTGAAATGCGGGCGCAGTTCTTC

J: TRBJ1-1
D: -
size: -
V: TRBV29-1
CDR3: CSVKGLQNTEVFF
DNA: TGCAGCGTAAAGGGCCTCCAGAACACTGAAGTTTTCTTT

J: TRBJ1-1
D: -
size: few
V: TRBV10-3
CDR3: CAITIAGTTEAFF
DNA: TGTGCCATCACAATCGCAGGGACCACTGAAGCTTTCTTT

J: TRBJ1-6
D: -
size: -
V: TRBV20-1
CDR3: CSARQKLGPNSPLHF
DNA: TGCAGTGCTAGACAAAAGCTCGGGCCCAATTCACCCCTCCACTTT

J: TRBJ2-4
D: -
size: -
V: TRBV15
CDR3: CATSEQGLAKNIQYF
DNA: TGTGCCACCAGCGAGCAGGGGCTAGCCAAAAACATTCAGTACTTC

J: TRBJ1-5
D: -
size: few
V: TRBV7-2
CDR3: CASSLNPGVGNQPQHF
DNA: TGTGCCAGCAGCTTAAACCCAGGGGTGGGCAATCAGCCCCAGCATTTT